The following is a T cell receptor beta chain sequence with its context. This clone showed up just a few times. It lacks a known antigen. Within one base of it there is no much larger clone, and no base qualities were kept. Library preparation used the immunoSEQ multiplex PCR assay. In most patients, genomic DNA was isolated using the Qiagen DNeasy Blood and Tissue Kit and sent frozen to Adaptive Biotechnologies for TCR sequencing. For most patients, high-throughput TCR-beta CDR3 sequencing of genomic DNA was performed by Adaptive Biotechnologies. The published analysis was carried out like this. Adaptive's ImmunoSEQ software supplied the TCR sequencing data for more than 15 patients, while MiXCR and VDJtools were used to process three other patients. To correct CD4 versus CD8 sorting errors, any sequence found in both subsets at a frequency ratio below 5:1 was removed. CDR3 nucleotide sequences shared by donor and recipient were removed because the origin of these sequences could not be assigned. To be classed as alloreactive, a clone needed at least 2-fold expansion over unstimulated cells and a minimum CFSE-low frequency of 0.002% (template counts) or 0.001% (read counts). Clones were considered mappable if detected in sequenced pre-transplant spleen, lymph node, or MLR CFSE-low populations of the donor or recipient. Cumulative frequency of alloreactive clones was calculated as a percentage of all sequences weighted by copy number. This immuneACCESS table, as held by TCRdb, lists in-frame sequences with V and J called but not all clones. Of the missing ones, under half trace to an unresolved V gene in checked studies; the others have no known cause. The DNA was the basis for D and trimming; V, J and clone size are from that table. Counted in this sample were some 90,000 clones; roughly 90% of them appeared once. The ten most abundant clones make up approximately 0.11% of the sample.

This sample was included in a study of graft-versus-host responses after intestinal transplantation (dated by TCRdb to 2020 to 2023). For context, the study as a whole: Multivisceral, liver-intestinal, or isolated intestinal transplants were received by the recipients. Anti-thymocyte globulin induction was given to all recipients, followed by maintenance tacrolimus and steroids for two to four years. After intestinal transplantation, graft-versus-host and host-versus-graft alloreactive T cell clones in the graft, circulation and bone marrow were tracked using bulk TCR-beta CDR3 sequencing. To identify alloreactive clones, pre-transplant mixed lymphocyte reaction products were sequenced and then compared with unstimulated pre-transplant donor and recipient T cells. A cohort of 24 intestinal transplant recipients, including one retransplant, was enrolled, and a few patients lacking pretransplant specimens were excluded. A peak of at least 4% donor T cells among recipient peripheral blood mononuclear cells was the definition used for donor T cell macrochimerism. Instead of going to the commercial service, samples from a few later patients were sequenced in-house on an Illumina MiSeq and processed with MiXCR. Broader findings and caveats from the paper: GvH clones were found in recipient bone marrow, and some of the GvH clones appeared earlier in ileal mucosa or blood, which is consistent with an intestinal mucosal origin. The conclusions were limited by the relatively low number and heterogeneity of the intestinal transplant patients. In patients with donor T cell macrochimerism, the allografts had high GvH to HvG T cell clonal ratios. Early after transplant, peak levels of circulating GvH clones were found to be associated with declines in HvG clones.

From its cysteine to its phenylalanine, the CDR3 spans 13 amino acids. Just CDR3 DNA is preserved here, 39 bases in frame from base 1. Trimming costs V 4 bases and J 7 bases, and their ends lie 15 bases apart. From a lookup of the germline V gene, CDR1 and CDR2 are SGDLS and YYNGEE. Explained via the paper, the time point label denotes: cells obtained before transplantation from donor or recipient. CD3+CD4+ and CD3+CD8+ populations were FACS-sorted from unstimulated pre-transplant donor and recipient cells taken from spleen or lymph nodes. The sample consisted of unstimulated CD4+ T cells sorted from spleen or lymph node cells, taken before intestinal transplant. This receptor was identified in a human donor who received an intestinal transplant. The chain was built from TRBV9 and TRBJ2-7; the D segment could be TRBD1, given 6 matching bases. The CDR3 protein: CASSPGTWREQYF. Read as DNA, the sequence is TGTGCCAGCAGCCCGGGGACATGGCGGGAGCAGTACTTC.